This T cell receptor (beta chain) was documented in a study of cytomegalovirus exposure and HLA in healthy donors. Background on the study: Membership in the Caucasian-associated ancestry cluster was found for 81% of fewer than 450 genotyped donors.

The CDR3 runs 16 residues. The V gene's germline CDR1 is SEHNR and CDR2 FQNEAQ (reference sequence). V lost 5 bases, J lost 4 bases, and 7 bases stayed unmatched. Amplification used 60 Vbeta primers and 13 Jbeta primers. Libraries were prepared by immunoSEQ multiplex PCR; TCRdb keeps only in-frame clonotypes and omits some of them. The data show more than 100,000 clones, 80% to 90% seen once. The TCR originated in a woman aged 30 to 39 in good health and CMV-seronegative. Sequencing was done on a sample of PBMCs. The chain employs TRBV7-9 and TRBJ1-4; 10 bases are a match to TRBD1. CDR3 in DNA: TGTGCCAGCAGCCCTCGGACAGGGGGGCTTAATGAAAAACTGTTTTTT. It specifies CASSPRTGGLNEKLFF.